The clone carrying this T cell receptor beta chain appeared a few times. The antigen remains undetermined. For bulk TCR libraries, previously described methods and listed TCR primers were used. TCRdb called the PCR reads again in MiXCR, with one record for every CDR3 protein. Here the sample spans over 600,000 distinct CDR3 sequences, just under 20% being singletons. This sample is part of a study of molecular identifiers for immune sequencing clone quantification. For the study at large: Within a replicate experiment, RNA obtained from either roughly 18,000 or 92,000 naive CD8 cells was divided into five aliquots, and four of those aliquots were then sequenced.

General study findings and limits: Clones carrying above 20 RNA copies accounted for over 97% of effector molecules, under 1% in naive cells. Roughly 950,000 naive cells reportedly did not prevent detection of spiked Jurkat TCR RNA from one cell.

This CDR3 spans 18 amino acids. V lost 1 base to trimming and J lost 7 bases; unmatched junction nucleotides: 15. Germline V CDR1 and CDR2: SGHVS, FNYEAQ. The source of this sequence is a human donor in good health. Some libraries in this study had Jurkat cell RNA spiked in. The sample taken for sequencing was naive CD8+ T cells from blood, with Jurkat cell RNA spiked in. Subset given: FACS-sorted CD8+CD4-CCR7+CD45RA+ naive T cells. The chain combines TRBV7-6 with TRBJ2-7, with TRBD2 matching over 11 bases. This CDR3 reads CASSLGHPLLAGGGEQYF. In DNA, the CDR3 is TGTGCCAGCAGCTTAGGGCACCCGCTTTTAGCGGGGGGGGGAGAGCAGTACTTC.